Presented here are 6 T cell receptor beta chains from one specimen sequenced in a study of glioma-infiltrating T cells after dendritic cell vaccination. TCRdb's copy holds only in-frame clones and misses some; the assay was immunoSEQ multiplex PCR. The repertoire has approximately 82,000 clones, around nine tenths of them found once; the top ten carry approximately 2.9%. Sequenced material: blood, taken before dendritic cell vaccination. The source of these receptors is a human donor with glioblastoma.

The genes are TRBV19 and TRBJ1-6; 7 positions agree with TRBD1. CDR1 is LNHDA and CDR2 is SQIVND in the germline V gene (reference sequence). This CDR3 is built from 16 residues. Germline trimming cut 1 base from V and 7 bases from J; bases unmatched to any gene: 7. This CDR3 is CASSIGSTGVNSPLHF. CDR3 in DNA: TGTGCCAGTAGTATAGGATCAACAGGGGTAAATTCACCCCTCCACTTT.

The chain combines TRBV30 with TRBJ2-5; 8 positions match TRBD2. This CDR3 is 15 amino acids long. Germline CDR1 and CDR2: GTSNPN and SVGIG (reference sequence). V lost 1 base to trimming and J lost 5 bases; unmatched junction nucleotides: 9. CDR3 sequence: CAWSGEAGAWETQYF. CDR3 coding DNA: TGTGCCTGGAGTGGGGAAGCGGGGGCCTGGGAGACCCAGTACTTC.

V is TRBV6-6 and J is TRBJ1-1; perhaps TRBD1 as D (5 bases). This CDR3 region has 14 residues. The germline V gene has CDR1 MNHNY and CDR2 SVGAGI (reference sequence). V was shortened by 7 bases and J by 5 bases, with 17 bases between the two germline ends. The CDR3 nucleotides are TGTGCCAGCACGCAAGACAGCGCCGGAACTGAAGCTTTCTTT. It translates to CASTQDSAGTEAFF.

The CDR3 DNA sequence: TGTGCCAGCAGTCAGACTAGGATCACCGGGGAGCTGTTTTTT. Its translation: CASSQTRITGELFF. V and J are TRBV27 and TRBJ2-2; D perhaps matches TRBD2 (6 bases). The germline gives CDR1 MNHEY, CDR2 SMNVEV (reference sequence). There are 14 residues in the CDR3. V was cut by 5 bases and J by 4 bases, with 11 bases left in between.

J is TRBJ1-4 and V is TRBV5-8; 7 nucleotides agree with TRBD1. The CDR3 sequence is 14 residues long. Looked up from germline, CDR1 is SGHTS and CDR2 is YDEGEE. Losses at the gene ends were 4 bases for V and 6 bases for J; bases not matched to a gene: 6. CDR3 in amino acids: CASSPNRGDEKLFF. In nucleotides, the CDR3 is TGTGCCAGCAGCCCGAACAGGGGCGATGAAAAACTGTTTTTT.

The chain couples TRBV18 to TRBJ2-7; 9 positions match TRBD1. The length of the CDR3 is 15 residues. The V gene end was trimmed by 5 bases and the J gene end by 3 bases; junction bases not matched to a gene: 8. CDR1 and CDR2 (germline): KGHSH, LQKENI. The CDR3 sequence is CASSAQRDRDYEQYF. The CDR3 DNA follows: TGTGCCAGCTCAGCTCAACGGGACAGGGACTACGAGCAGTACTTC.